The present TCR beta chain was sequenced within a study of blood T cell repertoires in COVID-19. This clone is a singleton in its sample. The trim removed 4 bases at V and 1 base at J, leaving 2 bases unmatched. The germline V gene encodes CDR1 WNHNN and CDR2 SYGVQD (reference sequence). CDR3 length equals 15 residues. Some clones are missing from TCRdb's copy, which holds only in-frame ones; the method was immunoSEQ multiplex PCR. The top ten hold 3.9% of the sample, which has about 160,000 clones, approximately 88% seen once. The clonotype comes from an older woman who had recovered from COVID-19. The sample taken for sequencing was peripheral blood. J is TRBJ2-3 and V is TRBV10-1, with 10 bases matching TRBD2. CDR3 coding DNA: TGCGCCAGCAGTGCCCTAGCGGGGGGCACAGATACGCAGTATTTT. This gives the protein CASSALAGGTDTQYF.